Listed below are T cell receptor beta chains from one sample, sequenced in a study of blood T cell repertoires in COVID-19. The method was immunoSEQ multiplex PCR; TCRdb's version includes in-frame clones alone and lacks a portion of them. The sample lists almost 70,000 clones; about 91% were seen once. Specimen: peripheral blood. The origin of the receptors is a woman in her forties or fifties with active COVID-19. The CDR3 runs from the conserved cysteine through the conserved F or W. The order of the fields is J gene, D gene, V gene, CDR3 DNA, CDR3 protein. D genes are given only for firm matches.

j_gene: TRBJ2-7
d_gene: TRBD2
v_gene: TRBV28
CDR3nt: TGTGCCAGCAGTTTATCGGGAGGGCGCAACGAGCAGTACTTC
CDR3aa: CASSLSGGRNEQYF

j_gene: TRBJ1-4
d_gene: TRBD1
v_gene: TRBV4-1
CDR3nt: TGCGCCAGCAGCCAAGGGGGACAGATTAATGAAAAACTGTTTTTT
CDR3aa: CASSQGGQINEKLFF

j_gene: TRBJ1-6
d_gene: -
v_gene: TRBV10-3
CDR3nt: TGTGCCATCAAGGTCGAAGGGGCCATTTCACCCCTCCACTTT
CDR3aa: CAIKVEGAISPLHF

j_gene: TRBJ2-1
d_gene: TRBD2
v_gene: TRBV4-1
CDR3nt: TGCGCCAGCGGGGGGCTAGCGGGAGTGGGCTCTAGTGGTGAGCAGTTCTTC
CDR3aa: CASGGLAGVGSSGEQFF

j_gene: TRBJ2-1
d_gene: TRBD2
v_gene: TRBV18
CDR3nt: TGTGCCAGCTCAGGACGGGGACTAGCGGGGCAGTTCTTC
CDR3aa: CASSGRGLAGQFF

j_gene: TRBJ2-3
d_gene: -
v_gene: TRBV30
CDR3nt: TGTGCCTGGAGTTCAGGGGGCACAGATACGCAGTATTTT
CDR3aa: CAWSSGGTDTQYF

j_gene: TRBJ2-2
d_gene: TRBD2
v_gene: TRBV6-4
CDR3nt: TGTGCCAGCAGTGACTCGGGTAGCGGGAGCACCGGGGAGCTGTTTTTT
CDR3aa: CASSDSGSGSTGELFF

j_gene: TRBJ1-2
d_gene: -
v_gene: TRBV3-1/TRBV3-2
CDR3nt: TGTGCCAGCAGCCAAGAATCGAGCGGAGACTATGGCTACACCTTC
CDR3aa: CASSQESSGDYGYTF

j_gene: TRBJ2-5
d_gene: -
v_gene: TRBV2
CDR3nt: TGTGCCAGCAGGGGCGATGGTAGCCAAGAGACCCAGTACTTC
CDR3aa: CASRGDGSQETQYF

j_gene: TRBJ2-2
d_gene: -
v_gene: TRBV12-3/TRBV12-4
CDR3nt: TGTGCCAGCAGCCCCCTTCTGACCGGGGAGCTGTTTTTT
CDR3aa: CASSPLLTGELFF

j_gene: TRBJ2-1
d_gene: TRBD2
v_gene: TRBV10-1
CDR3nt: TGCGCCAGCAGTGATCCGACTAGCGGGAGGGTCAATGAGCAGTTCTTC
CDR3aa: CASSDPTSGRVNEQFF

j_gene: TRBJ2-1
d_gene: -
v_gene: TRBV19
CDR3nt: TGTGCCAGTAGTTGGCGGGTCTACAATGAGCAGTTCTTC
CDR3aa: CASSWRVYNEQFF

j_gene: TRBJ2-1
d_gene: -
v_gene: TRBV3-1/TRBV3-2
CDR3nt: TGTGCCAGCAGCCAAGTAGCTACGTCCTACAATGAGCAGTTCTTC
CDR3aa: CASSQVATSYNEQFF

j_gene: TRBJ1-1
d_gene: -
v_gene: TRBV28
CDR3nt: TGTGCCAGCAGTCCAGGGACAAAAAAGGGGGTCGGGAAAGCTTTCTTT
CDR3aa: CASSPGTKKGVGKAFF

j_gene: TRBJ2-3
d_gene: TRBD2
v_gene: TRBV10-3
CDR3nt: TGTGCCATCAGTGATGGCAGGCCCAGCAAACCCCGAACTAGCGTCGATCAGCATACGCAGTATTTT
CDR3aa: CAISDGRPSKPRTSVDQHTQYF

j_gene: TRBJ1-1
d_gene: TRBD1
v_gene: TRBV12-3/TRBV12-4
CDR3nt: TGTGCCAGCAGGGTTACAGGGGACGCTGAAGCTTTCTTT
CDR3aa: CASRVTGDAEAFF

j_gene: TRBJ2-1
d_gene: TRBD2
v_gene: TRBV11-2
CDR3nt: TGTGCCAGCAGCAAGCCCGCGGGACTAGCGGGAGACAATGAGCAGTTCTTC
CDR3aa: CASSKPAGLAGDNEQFF